This TCR beta chain was sequenced during a study of cytomegalovirus exposure and HLA in healthy donors (dated 2017 in TCRdb). Some background on the complete study: The 670 or so repertoires of the first cohort and the roughly 120 validation repertoires were produced on the same platform, according to a later analysis. The study was designed to test whether signatures of past pathogen exposure could be identified by cataloging public T cell receptors. A separate validation cohort of approximately 130 different subjects was used in addition to the 666-subject first cohort. The study combined high-throughput TCR immunosequencing, statistical association of individual TCRs with disease status, and machine learning to predict cytomegalovirus infection status. Summary of the overall study and its limitations: Most TCR sequences were seen in very few donors, while some public TCRs were found in many individuals. The classifier was reported to diagnose cytomegalovirus status with high specificity and sensitivity in both the original cohort and the validation cohort. The validation cohort had no HLA typing available for a later analysis, so co-occurrence within that cohort was assessed over all 120 or so repertoires. The authors suggested that the approach could potentially be extended to other disease states and immunological phenotypes. A later analysis found that TCRs clustered in the first cohort also tended to co-occur in the 130 or so validation repertoires, with 94% of cluster scores above 0. A total of 150 to 200 TCR beta chains were listed by the study as associated with cytomegalovirus. Three of the identified cytomegalovirus-associated TCR beta chains were confirmed in vitro to be specific for cytomegalovirus antigens.

Library generation was performed with the immunoSEQ multiplex PCR assay. For the original study's pipeline: A statistical classification framework was built to diagnose cytomegalovirus status from the catalog of TCR beta chain sequences. The clones in this table, taken by TCRdb from immuneACCESS, are in-frame only. Not every clone is retained; where verified, under half of the shortfall comes from an unresolved V gene, and the cause of the rest is unknown. V and J calls and clone size are copied from that table; D and trimming were computed from the DNA. Within this sample are some 290,000 clones, with roughly 87% of them counted one time only. The ten largest clones represent about 0.96% of the sample. With regard to this clone: The antigen it recognizes is unknown. Nothing much larger sits one base from this clone, and base qualities are not available.

V loses 4 bases of germline sequence and J loses 5 bases, and the interval between the two ends is 16 bases. Taken from cysteine to phenylalanine, the CDR3 has 14 residues. The DNA shown is the 42-base CDR3, in frame from base 1. The germline V gene specifies SGDLS as CDR1 and YYNGEE as CDR2. Separate from the approximately 700-subject first cohort, the validation cohort of 95 to 150 subjects was the group to which the donors belonged. The sequenced sample was PBMCs. The TCR sequence derives from a man aged 25 to 45 in good health and CMV-seronegative. The sequence links TRBV9 to TRBJ2-7; the D segment could be TRBD1, given 6 matching bases. The CDR3: CASSPRLGANEQYF. The DNA sequence is given as TGTGCCAGCAGCCCAAGACTGGGGGCCAACGAGCAGTACTTC.